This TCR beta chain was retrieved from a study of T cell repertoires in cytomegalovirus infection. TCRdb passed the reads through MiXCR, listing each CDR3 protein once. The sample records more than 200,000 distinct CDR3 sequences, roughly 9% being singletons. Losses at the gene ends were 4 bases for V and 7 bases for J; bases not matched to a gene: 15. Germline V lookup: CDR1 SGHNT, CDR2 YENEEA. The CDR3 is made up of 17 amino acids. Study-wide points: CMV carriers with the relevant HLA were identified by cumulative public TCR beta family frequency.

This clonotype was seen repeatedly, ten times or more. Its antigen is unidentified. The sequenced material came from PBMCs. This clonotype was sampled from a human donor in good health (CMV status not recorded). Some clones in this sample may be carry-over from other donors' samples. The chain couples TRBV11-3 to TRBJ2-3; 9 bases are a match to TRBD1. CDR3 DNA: TGTGCCAGCAGCTCCGGTGTTTCGGACAGGGGTTGGAATACGCAGTATTTT. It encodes CASSSGVSDRGWNTQYF.